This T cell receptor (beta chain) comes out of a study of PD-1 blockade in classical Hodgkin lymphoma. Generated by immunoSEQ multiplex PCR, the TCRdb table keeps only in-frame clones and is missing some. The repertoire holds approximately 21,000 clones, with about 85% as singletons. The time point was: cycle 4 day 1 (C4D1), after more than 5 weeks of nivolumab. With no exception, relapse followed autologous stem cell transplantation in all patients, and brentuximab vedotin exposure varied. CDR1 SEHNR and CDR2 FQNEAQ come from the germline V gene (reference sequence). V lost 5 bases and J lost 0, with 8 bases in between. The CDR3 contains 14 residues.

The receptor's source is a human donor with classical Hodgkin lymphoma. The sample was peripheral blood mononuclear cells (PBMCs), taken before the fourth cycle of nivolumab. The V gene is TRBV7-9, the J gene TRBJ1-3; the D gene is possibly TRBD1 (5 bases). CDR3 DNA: TGTGCCAGCAGCACACAGGTCTCTGGAAACACCATATATTTT. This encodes CASSTQVSGNTIYF. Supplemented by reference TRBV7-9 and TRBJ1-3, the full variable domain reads DTGVSQNPRHKITKRGQNVTFRCDPISEHNRLYWYRQTLGQGPEFLTYFQNEAQLEKSRLLSDRFSAERPKGSFSTLEIQRTEQGDSAMYLCASSTQVSGNTIYFGEGSWLTVV.